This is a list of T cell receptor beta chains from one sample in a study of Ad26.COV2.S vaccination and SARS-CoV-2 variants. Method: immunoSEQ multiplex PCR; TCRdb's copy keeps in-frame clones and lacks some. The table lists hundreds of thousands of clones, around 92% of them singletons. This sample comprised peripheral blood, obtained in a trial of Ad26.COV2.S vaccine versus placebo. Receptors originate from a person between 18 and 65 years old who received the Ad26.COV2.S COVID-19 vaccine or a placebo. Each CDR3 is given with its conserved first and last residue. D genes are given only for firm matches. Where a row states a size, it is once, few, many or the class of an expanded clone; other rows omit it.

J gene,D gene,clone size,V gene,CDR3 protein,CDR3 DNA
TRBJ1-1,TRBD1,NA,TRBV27,CASTLRGGQGNTEAFF,TGTGCCAGCACCCTCCGGGGTGGACAGGGGAACACTGAAGCTTTCTTT
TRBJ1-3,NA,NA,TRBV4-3,CASSQWGSGNTIYF,TGCGCCAGCAGCCAATGGGGTTCTGGAAACACCATATATTTT
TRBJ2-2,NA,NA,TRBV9,CASSVGGSNTGELFF,TGTGCCAGCAGCGTAGGGGGCTCGAACACCGGGGAGCTGTTTTTT
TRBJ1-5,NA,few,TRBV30,CAWNVYSNQPQHF,TGTGCCTGGAACGTCTACTCAAATCAGCCCCAGCATTTT
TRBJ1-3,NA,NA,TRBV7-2,CASSTTEGNTIYF,TGTGCCAGCAGTACGACGGAGGGAAACACCATATATTTT
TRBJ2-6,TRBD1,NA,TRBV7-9,CASSLNSGQLFSGANVLTF,TGTGCCAGCAGCTTAAATTCGGGACAGCTCTTCTCTGGGGCCAACGTCCTGACTTTC
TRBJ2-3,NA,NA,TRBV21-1,CASSKEGLAWGDTQYF,TGTGCCAGCAGCAAAGAGGGACTAGCGTGGGGAGATACGCAGTATTTT
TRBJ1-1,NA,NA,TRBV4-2,CASSQVRDTEAFF,TGTGCCAGCAGCCAAGTCAGGGACACTGAAGCTTTCTTT
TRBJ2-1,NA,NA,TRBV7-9,CASSLVPNEQFF,TGTGCCAGCAGCTTAGTACCCAATGAGCAGTTCTTC
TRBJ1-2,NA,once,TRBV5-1,CASSLAPGTYGYTF,TGCGCCAGCAGCTTGGCCCCGGGGACCTATGGCTACACCTTC
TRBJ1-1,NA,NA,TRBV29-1,CSVKWGANTEAFF,TGCAGCGTTAAGTGGGGGGCGAACACTGAAGCTTTCTTT
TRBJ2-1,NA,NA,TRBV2,CASSGGTLYNEQFF,TGTGCCAGCAGTGGGGGGACTCTGTACAATGAGCAGTTCTTC
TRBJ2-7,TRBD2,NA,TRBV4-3,CASSQDLAGLYEQYF,TGCGCCAGCAGCCAAGACCTAGCGGGGCTATACGAGCAGTACTTC
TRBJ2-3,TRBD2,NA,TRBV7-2,CASSPTSDRTDTQYF,TGTGCCAGCAGCCCAACTAGCGATCGCACAGATACGCAGTATTTT
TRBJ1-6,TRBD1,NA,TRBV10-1,CASSESVRTGAFISPLHF,TGCGCCAGCAGTGAGTCGGTTAGGACAGGGGCCTTCATTTCACCCCTCCACTTT
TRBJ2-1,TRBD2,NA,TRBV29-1,CSVESGGSSYNEQFF,TGCAGCGTTGAATCTGGCGGGAGTTCCTACAATGAGCAGTTCTTC
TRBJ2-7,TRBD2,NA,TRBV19,CASSAGLAGREQYF,TGTGCCAGTAGTGCCGGACTAGCGGGACGCGAGCAGTACTTC
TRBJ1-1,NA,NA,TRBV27,CASSLSRLSTEAFF,TGTGCCAGCAGTTTATCGAGACTCTCCACTGAAGCTTTCTTT
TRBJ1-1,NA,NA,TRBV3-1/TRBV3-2,CASSQDGMNTEAFF,TGTGCCAGCAGCCAAGATGGGATGAACACTGAAGCTTTCTTT
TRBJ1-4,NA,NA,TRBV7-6,CASSLTGGAGEKLFF,TGTGCCAGCAGCTTGACCGGGGGCGCCGGTGAAAAACTGTTTTTT
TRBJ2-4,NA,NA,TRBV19,CASTPQGGWENIQYF,TGTGCCAGTACCCCACAGGGAGGGTGGGAAAACATTCAGTACTTC
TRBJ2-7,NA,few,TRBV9,CASSPLGAPLEQYF,TGTGCCAGCAGCCCCTTGGGGGCCCCGCTGGAGCAGTACTTC
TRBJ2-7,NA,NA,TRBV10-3,CAISESGLREQYF,TGTGCCATCAGTGAGTCGGGGTTAAGGGAGCAGTACTTC
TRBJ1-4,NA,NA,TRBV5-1,CASRTGFNEKLFF,TGCGCCAGCAGGACAGGATTCAATGAAAAACTGTTTTTT
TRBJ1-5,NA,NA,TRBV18,CASSPAGGAQPQHF,TGTGCCAGCTCACCAGCAGGCGGGGCCCAGCCCCAGCATTTT
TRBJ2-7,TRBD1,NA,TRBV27,CASSRTGGLAYEQYF,TGTGCCAGCAGCCGAACAGGGGGCCTCGCCTACGAGCAGTACTTC
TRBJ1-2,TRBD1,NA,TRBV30,CAWRTGGSSRGYTF,TGTGCCTGGAGGACAGGGGGCAGCTCTCGGGGCTACACCTTC
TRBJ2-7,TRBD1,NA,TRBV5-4,CASSPTKPQGRQSSYEQYF,TGTGCCAGCAGCCCTACAAAACCACAGGGGCGTCAAAGCTCCTACGAGCAGTACTTC
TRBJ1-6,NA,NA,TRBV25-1,CASSGGAANSPLHF,TGTGCCAGCAGTGGTGGGGCTGCCAATTCACCCCTCCACTTT
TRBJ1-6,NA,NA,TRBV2,CASKPKWAENSPLHF,TGTGCCAGCAAACCGAAATGGGCGGAGAATTCACCCCTCCACTTT
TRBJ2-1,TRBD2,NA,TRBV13,CASSLDGRGYNEQFF,TGTGCCAGCAGCTTGGACGGGAGGGGTTACAATGAGCAGTTCTTC
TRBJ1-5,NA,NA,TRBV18,CASSPYASNQPQHF,TGTGCCAGCTCACCCTACGCTTCGAATCAGCCCCAGCATTTT
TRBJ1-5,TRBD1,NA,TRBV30,CAWSVLTGGQPQHF,TGTGCCTGGAGTGTATTGACAGGGGGTCAGCCCCAGCATTTT
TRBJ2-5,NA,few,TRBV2,CASSYPPGEETQYF,TGTGCCAGCAGTTATCCTCCGGGGGAAGAGACCCAGTACTTC
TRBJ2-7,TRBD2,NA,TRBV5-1,CASSLDPGTTYEQYF,TGCGCCAGCAGCTTGGACCCCGGGACTACCTACGAGCAGTACTTC
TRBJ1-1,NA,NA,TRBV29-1,CSARRGNTEAFF,TGCAGCGCTCGACGGGGAAACACTGAAGCTTTCTTT
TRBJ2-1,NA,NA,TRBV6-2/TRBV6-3,CASSYRGDSYNEQFF,TGTGCCAGCAGTTATCGGGGTGACTCCTACAATGAGCAGTTCTTC
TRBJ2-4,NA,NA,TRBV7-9,CASSLSAGSGLQYF,TGTGCCAGCAGCTTATCGGCGGGATCTGGACTTCAGTACTTC
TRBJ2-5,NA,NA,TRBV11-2,CASRSGGTQYF,TGTGCCAGCAGGTCCGGAGGGACCCAGTACTTC
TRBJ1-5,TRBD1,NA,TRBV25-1,CASSSGGRQPQHF,TGTGCCAGCAGCTCAGGGGGTCGACAGCCCCAGCATTTT
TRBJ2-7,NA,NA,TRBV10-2,CASKNGAPGYYEQYF,TGCGCCAGCAAAAACGGGGCGCCGGGTTACTACGAGCAGTACTTC
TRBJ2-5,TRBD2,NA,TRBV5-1,CASSLTAGTQETQYF,TGCGCCAGCAGCCTTACAGCGGGAACCCAAGAGACCCAGTACTTC
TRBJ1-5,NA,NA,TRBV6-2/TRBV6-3,CASSYSLNQPQHF,TGTGCCAGCAGTTACTCGCTTAATCAGCCCCAGCATTTT